Given below is one T cell receptor beta chain in context. Antigen: not known. This CDR3 comprises 13 residues. Germline V lookup: CDR1 SGDLS, CDR2 YYNGEE. Germline trimming cut 3 bases from V and 9 bases from J; bases unmatched to any gene: 5. These data are taken from a study of CD8+ T cells in alopecia areata. Overall study: Treated patients were given oral tofacitinib, which was dosed at 5 to 10 mg twice daily. Tofacitinib ran 6 to 18 months, followed by 6 months off drug.

Alopecia areata patients had lesional scalp punch biopsies and peripheral blood taken from them. General study findings and limits: Higher clonality than in normal scalp was seen in lesional scalp, especially alopecia totalis/universalis.

Investigators isolated RNA and reverse transcribed it into cDNA to act as the sequencing template. Generated by immunoSEQ multiplex PCR, the TCRdb table keeps only in-frame clones and is missing some. Among 150,000 to 160,000 clones listed, around half were seen once. This sample comprised CD8+ T cells sorted from blood, obtained at week 0. This TCR came from a human donor with alopecia areata. The gene calls are TRBV9 and TRBJ2-1; 8 bases agree with TRBD1. CDR3: CASSGIDRGEQFF. As DNA, the CDR3 is TGTGCCAGCAGCGGGATTGACAGGGGTGAGCAGTTCTTC.